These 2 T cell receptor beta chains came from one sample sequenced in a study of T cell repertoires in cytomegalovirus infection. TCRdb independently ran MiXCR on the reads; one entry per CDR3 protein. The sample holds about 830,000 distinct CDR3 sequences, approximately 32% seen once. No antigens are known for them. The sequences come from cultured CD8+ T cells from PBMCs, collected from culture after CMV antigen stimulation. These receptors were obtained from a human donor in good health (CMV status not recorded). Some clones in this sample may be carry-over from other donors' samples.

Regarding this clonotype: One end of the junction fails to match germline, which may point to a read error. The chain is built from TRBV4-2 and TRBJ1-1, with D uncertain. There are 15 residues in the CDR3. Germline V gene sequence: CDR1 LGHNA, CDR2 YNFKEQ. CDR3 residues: CASGQDVTANTEAFF. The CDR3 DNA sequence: TGTGCCAGCGGCCAAGATGTTACCGCGAACACTGAAGCTTTCTTT.

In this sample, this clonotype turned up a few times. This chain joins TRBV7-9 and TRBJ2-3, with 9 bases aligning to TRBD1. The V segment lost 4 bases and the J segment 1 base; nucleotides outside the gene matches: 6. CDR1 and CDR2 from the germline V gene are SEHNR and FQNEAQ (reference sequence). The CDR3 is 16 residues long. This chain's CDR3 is CASSSKQGARTDTQYF. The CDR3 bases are TGTGCCAGCAGCTCTAAACAGGGGGCTCGCACAGATACGCAGTATTTT.